The T cell receptor (beta chain) described here comes from a study of blood T cell repertoires in COVID-19. Study details: COVID-19 samples, acute and convalescent, were from the United States, Italy and Spain. The cDNA or gDNA used as material had been derived from T cells, B-cell-depleted T cells, or PBMCs.

This clone was detected only a few times. This CDR3 is 15 amino acids long. Trimming took off 10 bases at V and 5 bases at J, with 19 bases between the two ends. Germline V gene sequence: CDR1 KGHDR, CDR2 SFDVKD. Authors' data handling: Estimation of nucleated cell counts was performed using reference gene primer amplification. The method was immunoSEQ multiplex PCR; TCRdb's version includes in-frame clones alone and lacks a portion of them. V and J calls and clone size are copied from that table; D and trimming were computed from the DNA. The data hold roughly 100,000 clones, with more than 75% observed a single time.

V gene TRBV24-1 combines with J gene TRBJ2-2; TRBD1 might be the D (6 bases). The clonotype was recovered from a man in his 60s with active or convalescent COVID-19. The specimen was peripheral blood. In nucleotides, the CDR3 is TGTGCCACGGCTGAGGGGGACGGTCAAACCGGGGAGCTGTTTTTT. Its translation is CATAEGDGQTGELFF.